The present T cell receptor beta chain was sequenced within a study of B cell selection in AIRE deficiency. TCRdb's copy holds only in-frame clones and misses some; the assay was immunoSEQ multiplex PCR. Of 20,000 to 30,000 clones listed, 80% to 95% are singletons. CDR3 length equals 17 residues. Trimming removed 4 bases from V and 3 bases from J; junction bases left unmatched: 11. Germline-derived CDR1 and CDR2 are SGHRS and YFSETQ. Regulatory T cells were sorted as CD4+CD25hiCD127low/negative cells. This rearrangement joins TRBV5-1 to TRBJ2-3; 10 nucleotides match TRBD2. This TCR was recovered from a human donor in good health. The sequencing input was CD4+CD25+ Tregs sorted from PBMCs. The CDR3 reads CASSLGSGGAMTDTQYF. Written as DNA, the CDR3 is TGCGCCAGCAGCCTTGGAAGCGGGGGGGCAATGACAGATACGCAGTATTTT.